These 22 T cell receptor beta chains share one sample of origin, sequenced in a study of PD-L1 blockade in urothelial cancer. Some clones are missing from TCRdb's copy, which holds only in-frame ones; the method was immunoSEQ multiplex PCR. The table includes some 76,000 clones, 85% to 90% detected once. The starting material was PBMCs, obtained around atezolizumab (anti-PD-L1) treatment. These receptors were collected from a man aged 55 to 70 with urothelial cancer.

The rearrangement uses TRBV27 and TRBJ2-7, with TRBD1 matching over 12 bases. CDR1 is MNHEY and CDR2 is SMNVEV in the germline V gene (reference sequence). J lost 5 bases, V lost 5 bases, and 7 bases had no gene match. The CDR3 extends over 15 amino acids. The DNA of the CDR3 is TGTGCCAGCAGTAATCCGGGACAGGGGGCAAACGAGCAGTACTTC. It codes for CASSNPGQGANEQYF.

V usage is TRBV7-2 and J usage is TRBJ1-1, with 7 bases that match TRBD1. Per the germline V gene, CDR1 is SGHTA and CDR2 is FQGNSA. J was trimmed by 4 bases and V by 1 base; bases with no gene match: 3. The CDR3 is 14 amino acids. The CDR3 nucleotides read TGTGCCAGCAGCTTAGGCACAGGGGCCACTGAAGCTTTCTTT. It encodes CASSLGTGATEAFF.

The genes are TRBV18 and TRBJ2-4; 10 nucleotides match TRBD1. V lost 3 bases to trimming and J lost 5 bases; unmatched junction nucleotides: 4. The CDR3 runs to 15 residues. Germline V CDR1 and CDR2: KGHSH, LQKENI. Here the CDR3 DNA reads TGTGCCAGCTCACCCCCCGGACAGGGGGAAAACATTCAGTACTTC. Protein product: CASSPPGQGENIQYF.

The chain carries TRBV28 and TRBJ2-1, with D possibly being TRBD2 (5 bases). V dropped 4 bases and J dropped 6 bases, with 16 bases sitting between them. Looked up from germline, CDR1 is MDHEN and CDR2 is SYDVKM. This CDR3 spans 15 amino acids. In DNA form, the CDR3 reads TGTGCCAGCAGTTGGAGTGGGAGTCGAAGCAATGAGCAGTTCTTC. Translated: CASSWSGSRSNEQFF. The full variable domain, completed using reference TRBV28 and TRBJ2-1, is DVKVTQSSRYLVKRTGEKVFLECVQDMDHENMFWYRQDPGLGLRLIYFSYDVKMKEKGDIPEGYSVSREKKERFSLILESASTNQTSMYLCASSWSGSRSNEQFFGPGTRLTVL.

The J gene is TRBJ2-4, the V gene TRBV6-1, with a possible D match to TRBD2 (5 bases). V was trimmed by 6 bases and J by 3 bases, leaving 15 bases between them. Looked up from germline, CDR1 is MNHNS and CDR2 is SASEGT. The length of the CDR3 is 15 residues. CDR3 nucleotide sequence: TGTGCCAGCAGAACTGAGACTATCTACAAAAACATTCAGTACTTC. Amino acid sequence: CASRTETIYKNIQYF.

This clone was observed once. This sequence joins TRBV29-1 and TRBJ2-5; 10 nucleotides align to TRBD1. The germline V gene encodes CDR1 SQVTM and CDR2 ANQGSEA. The CDR3 runs to 12 residues. Trimming removed 7 bases from V and 4 bases from J; junction bases left unmatched: 3. In DNA, the CDR3 is TGCAGCGCCCGGACAGGGGGAGAGACCCAGTACTTC. The encoded protein is CSARTGGETQYF.

The chain is built from TRBV9 and TRBJ1-1, with 7 bases that match TRBD1. The germline CDR1 and CDR2 sequences are SGDLS and YYNGEE. The length of the CDR3 is 15 residues. The V gene end was trimmed by 3 bases and the J gene end by 5 bases; junction bases not matched to a gene: 10. CDR3 amino acids: CASSDDWTGKTEAFF. The CDR3 bases are TGTGCCAGCAGCGATGATTGGACAGGAAAGACTGAAGCTTTCTTT. Based on the CDR3 plus reference TRBV9 and TRBJ1-1, the full variable domain is DSGVTQTPKHLITATGQRVTLRCSPRSGDLSVYWYQQSLDQGLQFLIQYYNGEERAKGNILERFSAQQFPDLHSELNLSSLELGDSALYFCASSDDWTGKTEAFFGQGTRLTVV.

J is TRBJ1-2 and V is TRBV5-4; TRBD1 matches 8 bases. Germline assignment: CDR1 SGHNT and CDR2 YYREEE (reference sequence). With V trimmed by 0 bases and J by 4 bases, 2 bases remained unmatched. This CDR3 is built from 14 residues. The chain's CDR3 is CASSLGTGSYGYTF. CDR3 coding DNA: TGTGCCAGCAGCTTGGGGACAGGGAGCTATGGCTACACCTTC.

The V and J genes are TRBV2 and TRBJ1-1, with 9 bases that match TRBD1. Per germline, CDR1 SNHLY and CDR2 FYNNEI. This CDR3 is built from 14 residues. With 6 bases clipped from V and 5 bases from J, the junction kept 7 bases outside the gene matches. The CDR3, as DNA: TGTGCCAGCAGCAATGACGACAGGGGGACTGAAGCTTTCTTT. Its protein is CASSNDDRGTEAFF.

J is TRBJ2-3 and V is TRBV5-1; TRBD1 aligns across 7 bases. This CDR3 is 14 amino acids long. The trim removed 3 bases at V and 5 bases at J, leaving 6 bases unmatched. Germline V gene data show CDR1 as SGHRS and CDR2 as YFSETQ. CDR3 sequence (DNA): TGCGCCAGCAGCTCGGACAGGACCATAGATACGCAGTATTTT. This sequence encodes CASSSDRTIDTQYF.

This chain uses TRBV28 with TRBJ1-2, with 11 positions matching TRBD1. The CDR3 runs 15 residues. Losses at the gene ends were 5 bases for V and 4 bases for J; bases not matched to a gene: 6. Looked up from germline, CDR1 is MDHEN and CDR2 is SYDVKM. The CDR3 DNA sequence: TGTGCCAGCAGTCCTCGGACAGGGGGCGGCTATGGCTACACCTTC. Protein product: CASSPRTGGGYGYTF.

This clone showed up just once. The chain has TRBV5-1 and TRBJ2-2; 13 bases are a match to TRBD2. V lost 0 bases and J lost 3; bases outside the gene matches: 2. The CDR3 is 17 amino acids. Germline-derived CDR1 and CDR2 are SGHRS and YFSETQ. This chain's CDR3 is CASSLGLAGGYTGELFF. The CDR3, as DNA: TGCGCCAGCAGCTTGGGACTAGCGGGGGGTTACACCGGGGAGCTGTTTTTT.

This rearrangement joins TRBV5-5 to TRBJ2-5; D is perhaps TRBD1 (5 bases). This CDR3 is 14 amino acids long. Germline assignment: CDR1 SGHKS and CDR2 YYEKEE (reference sequence). V gave up 5 bases and J gave up 4 bases, with 15 bases separating them. The CDR3 DNA follows: TGTGCCAGCAGACAAGGACATGTTATAGAGACCCAGTACTTC. Translation: CASRQGHVIETQYF.

V and J are TRBV5-1 and TRBJ2-7; 9 bases are a match to TRBD2. The length of the CDR3 is 14 residues. The V segment lost 1 base and the J segment 5 bases; nucleotides outside the gene matches: 4. In germline, CDR1 is SGHRS, CDR2 YFSETQ. The CDR3, as DNA: TGCGCCAGCAGCTTGCGCGGGGGGGCCGACGAGCAGTACTTC. This encodes CASSLRGGADEQYF.

The chain carries TRBV5-6 and TRBJ1-1; tentatively, D is TRBD1 (5 bases). The CDR3 is 14 residues long. V lost 2 bases to trimming and J lost 5 bases, with 13 bases between them. The germline gives CDR1 SGHDT, CDR2 YYEEEE. The CDR3 sequence: CASSFLTAGTEAFF. CDR3 nucleotides: TGTGCCAGCAGCTTTTTGACCGCAGGGACTGAAGCTTTCTTT.

The chain has TRBV5-1 and TRBJ1-5; possible D gene TRBD1, 6 bases. V lost 2 bases and J 6 bases, leaving 12 bases between the germline ends. The CDR3 extends over 14 amino acids. Germline CDR1 reads SGHRS; CDR2 reads YFSETQ. CDR3 sequence: CASSLTGPGQPQHF. The CDR3 DNA reads as TGCGCCAGCAGCTTAACAGGGCCAGGTCAGCCCCAGCATTTT.

This sequence joins TRBV6-1 and TRBJ1-1; 12 bases line up with TRBD1. The CDR3 length is 17 residues. Germline loops: CDR1 MNHNS, CDR2 SASEGT. The J segment lost 3 bases and the V segment lost 4 bases, leaving 9 bases of the junction unmatched. The CDR3 is CASSGGDRGRKDTEAFF. CDR3 nucleotide sequence: TGTGCCAGCAGTGGGGGGGACAGGGGGCGCAAGGACACTGAAGCTTTCTTT.

This chain joins TRBV12-5 and TRBJ2-3, with 7 bases matching TRBD1. The CDR3 consists of 15 residues. Germline V gene lookup returns CDR1 LGHNT and CDR2 FRNRAP. With V trimmed by 9 bases and J by 0 bases, 9 bases remained unmatched. The CDR3 is CASFKGATSTDTQYF. The CDR3 DNA reads as TGTGCTAGCTTTAAGGGGGCCACTAGCACAGATACGCAGTATTTT.

This chain uses TRBV4-2 with TRBJ2-5; possibly TRBD2 for D (7 bases). V lost 0 bases to trimming and J lost 12 bases, with 14 bases between them. The germline V gene has CDR1 LGHNA and CDR2 YNFKEQ. The CDR3 is 13 residues long. The CDR3 DNA follows: TGTGCCAGCAGCCAAGATCCGGGGGGCGAGGAGTACTTC. Translating gives CASSQDPGGEEYF.

This rearrangement joins TRBV15 to TRBJ2-3, with 7 bases aligning to TRBD1. The germline V gene encodes CDR1 LNHNV and CDR2 YYDKDF (reference sequence). This CDR3 has 16 amino acids. Trimming removed 4 bases from V and 0 bases from J; junction bases left unmatched: 7. This chain's CDR3 is CATSKGQITSTDTQYF. As DNA, the CDR3 is TGTGCCACCAGCAAGGGACAGATAACTAGCACAGATACGCAGTATTTT.

The chain carries TRBV11-2 and TRBJ2-1, with 13 bases matching TRBD2. The CDR3 sequence is 16 residues long. Germline V gene data show CDR1 as SGHAT and CDR2 as FQNNGV. V trimming: 5 bases; J trimming: 8 bases; junction bases outside the gene matches: 9. The CDR3, as DNA: TGTGCCAGCAGCACGGGACTAGCGGGAAATATATATGAGCAGTTCTTC. Protein product: CASSTGLAGNIYEQFF.

The chain has TRBV19 and TRBJ2-1; 10 nucleotides align to TRBD2. J lost 4 bases, V lost 6 bases, and 9 bases had no gene match. The CDR3 spans 16 residues. Germline V gives CDR1 LNHDA, CDR2 SQIVND (reference sequence). The CDR3 DNA reads as TGTGCCAGTAGACAGTCAGCGGGGGGGGATTACAATGAGCAGTTCTTC. Its translation: CASRQSAGGDYNEQFF.